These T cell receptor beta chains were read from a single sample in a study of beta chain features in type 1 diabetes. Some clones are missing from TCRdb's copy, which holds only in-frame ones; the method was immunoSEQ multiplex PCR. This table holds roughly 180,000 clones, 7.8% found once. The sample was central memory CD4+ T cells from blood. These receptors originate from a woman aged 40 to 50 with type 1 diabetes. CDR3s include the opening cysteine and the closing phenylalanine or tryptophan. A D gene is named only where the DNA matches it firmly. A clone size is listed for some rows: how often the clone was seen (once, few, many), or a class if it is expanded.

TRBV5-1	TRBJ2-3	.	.	CASSTGIRADSTDTQYF	TGCGCCAGCAGCACCGGCATTAGAGCGGACAGCACAGATACGCAGTATTTT
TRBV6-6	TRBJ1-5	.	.	CASSTPGGNQPQHF	TGTGCCAGCAGCACTCCGGGGGGGAATCAGCCCCAGCATTTT
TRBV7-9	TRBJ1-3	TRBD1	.	CASSWGQISGNTIYF	TGTGCCAGCAGCTGGGGACAGATCTCTGGAAACACCATATATTTT
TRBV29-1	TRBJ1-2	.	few	CSVDTGNGYTF	TGCAGCGTTGACACAGGAAATGGCTACACCTTC
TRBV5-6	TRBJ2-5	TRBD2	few	CASSSGGNQETQYF	TGTGCCAGCAGCTCCGGGGGGAATCAAGAGACCCAGTACTTC
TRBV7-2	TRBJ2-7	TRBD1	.	CASSKGQPSYEQYF	TGTGCCAGCAGCAAGGGACAGCCATCCTACGAGCAGTACTTC
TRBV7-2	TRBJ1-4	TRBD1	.	CASSPETGPGGKLFF	TGTGCCAGCAGCCCGGAGACAGGGCCCGGGGGAAAACTGTTTTTT
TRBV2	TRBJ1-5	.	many	CASSDPTGSQPQHF	TGTGCCAGCAGTGATCCAACAGGATCTCAGCCCCAGCATTTT
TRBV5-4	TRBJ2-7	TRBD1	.	CASSPPGQGSYEQYF	TGTGCCAGCAGCCCCCCGGGACAGGGCTCCTACGAGCAGTACTTC
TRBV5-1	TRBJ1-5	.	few	CASSLAAGNQPQHF	TGCGCCAGCAGCTTGGCTGCAGGCAATCAGCCCCAGCATTTT
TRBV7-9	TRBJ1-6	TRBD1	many	CATSRGQGGSPLHF	TGTGCCACCAGTCGCGGACAGGGAGGATCACCCCTCCACTTT
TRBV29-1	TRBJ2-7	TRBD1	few	CSVAGQGGTYEQYF	TGCAGCGTTGCGGGACAGGGGGGGACTTACGAGCAGTACTTC
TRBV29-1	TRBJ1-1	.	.	CSVYRDVTEAFF	TGCAGCGTTTACAGGGATGTCACTGAAGCTTTCTTT
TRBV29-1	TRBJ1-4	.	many	CSVSVGVLEKLFF	TGCAGCGTGTCGGTAGGAGTCCTTGAAAAACTGTTTTTT
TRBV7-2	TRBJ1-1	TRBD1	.	CASSLDAGQGGDTEAFF	TGTGCCAGCAGCTTAGATGCGGGACAGGGCGGGGACACTGAAGCTTTCTTT
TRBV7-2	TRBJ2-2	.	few	CASSLTMAAGELFF	TGTGCCAGCAGCTTGACTATGGCAGCCGGGGAGCTGTTTTTT
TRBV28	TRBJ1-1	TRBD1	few	CASRTGQGGSEAFF	TGTGCCAGCAGAACTGGACAGGGTGGCTCTGAAGCTTTCTTT
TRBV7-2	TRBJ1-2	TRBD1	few	CASSLQGANYGYTF	TGTGCCAGCAGCTTACAGGGGGCAAACTATGGCTACACCTTC
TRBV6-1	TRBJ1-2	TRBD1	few	CASSDGTGYGYTF	TGTGCCAGCAGTGACGGGACAGGGTATGGCTACACCTTC
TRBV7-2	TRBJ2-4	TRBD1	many	CASRTATGEQNIQYF	TGTGCCAGCAGAACCGCGACAGGGGAACAAAACATTCAGTACTTC
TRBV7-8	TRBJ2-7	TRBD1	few	CASSFRTGANEQYF	TGTGCCAGCAGCTTCCGGACAGGGGCTAACGAGCAGTACTTC
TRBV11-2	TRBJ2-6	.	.	CASSWGEGPGANVLTF	TGTGCCAGCAGCTGGGGTGAGGGCCCCGGGGCCAACGTCCTGACTTTC
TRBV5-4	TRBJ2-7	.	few	CASSLFTSSVNEQYF	TGTGCCAGCAGCTTGTTTACTAGCAGCGTCAACGAGCAGTACTTC
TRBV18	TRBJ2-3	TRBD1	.	CASSGQGKEDTQYF	TGTGCCAGCTCAGGACAGGGAAAGGAGGATACGCAGTATTTT
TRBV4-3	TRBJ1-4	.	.	CASSPTGSGENEKLFF	TGCGCCAGCAGCCCCACGGGGTCTGGGGAGAATGAAAAACTGTTTTTT
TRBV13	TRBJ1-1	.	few	CASSFGGDTEAFF	TGTGCCAGCAGCTTCGGAGGGGACACTGAAGCTTTCTTT
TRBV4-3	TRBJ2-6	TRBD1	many	CASSQEQGSGANVLTF	TGCGCCAGCAGCCAAGAACAGGGGTCTGGGGCCAACGTCCTGACTTTC
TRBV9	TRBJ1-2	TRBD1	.	CASSVSGQGDGYTF	TGTGCCAGCAGCGTAAGTGGACAGGGGGACGGCTACACCTTC
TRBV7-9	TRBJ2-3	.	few	CASSLGQYTDTQYF	TGTGCCAGCAGCTTGGGGCAGTACACAGATACGCAGTATTTT
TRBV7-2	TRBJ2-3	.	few	CASSRPGADTQYF	TGTGCCAGCAGCCGCCCGGGGGCAGATACGCAGTATTTT
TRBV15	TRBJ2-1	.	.	CATSPRGGRDEQFF	TGTGCCACCAGCCCCCGAGGGGGGAGGGATGAGCAGTTCTTC
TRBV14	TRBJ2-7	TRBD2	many	CASSKTTSGRIYEQYF	TGTGCCAGCAGCAAAACAACTAGCGGGAGGATCTACGAGCAGTACTTC
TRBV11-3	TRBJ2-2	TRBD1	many	CASSLEQGSTGELFF	TGTGCCAGCAGCTTAGAACAGGGGAGTACCGGGGAGCTGTTTTTT
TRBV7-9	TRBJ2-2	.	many	CASSSSDSIANTGELFF	TGTGCCAGCAGCTCCTCGGACAGTATCGCGAACACCGGGGAGCTGTTTTTT
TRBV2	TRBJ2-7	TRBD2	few	CAIQRDSGGEQYF	TGTGCCATCCAGCGGGACTCCGGAGGCGAGCAGTACTTC
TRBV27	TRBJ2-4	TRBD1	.	CASSRIDRGKNIQYF	TGTGCCAGCAGCCGAATTGACAGGGGGAAAAACATTCAGTACTTC
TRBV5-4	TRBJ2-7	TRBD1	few	CASSLGTGREEQYF	TGTGCCAGCAGCCTCGGGACAGGGCGTGAAGAGCAGTACTTC
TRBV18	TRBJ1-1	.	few	CASLYRVNTEAFF	TGTGCCAGCTTGTACAGGGTAAACACTGAAGCTTTCTTT
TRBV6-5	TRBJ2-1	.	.	CASSPTRNEQFF	TGTGCCAGCAGTCCGACACGGAATGAGCAGTTCTTC
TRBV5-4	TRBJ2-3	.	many	CASSFVTSTDTQYF	TGTGCCAGCAGCTTTGTAACTAGCACAGATACGCAGTATTTT
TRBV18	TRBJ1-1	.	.	CASSNYGDEGTEAFF	TGTGCCAGCTCCAACTACGGGGATGAAGGCACTGAAGCTTTCTTT
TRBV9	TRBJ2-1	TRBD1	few	CASSSGTGAPYNEQFF	TGTGCCAGCAGCTCCGGGACAGGGGCCCCCTACAATGAGCAGTTCTTC
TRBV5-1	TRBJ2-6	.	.	CASSRERSSGANVLTF	TGCGCCAGCAGCAGGGAGCGTAGCTCTGGGGCCAACGTCCTGACTTTC
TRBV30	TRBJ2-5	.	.	CALRPGTETQYF	TGTGCCCTACGCCCAGGAACTGAGACCCAGTACTTC
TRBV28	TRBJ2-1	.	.	CASSLAGVDEQFF	TGTGCCAGCAGTTTAGCAGGGGTGGATGAGCAGTTCTTC
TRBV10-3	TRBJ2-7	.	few	CAISKGRDEQYF	TGTGCCATCAGTAAAGGGCGGGACGAGCAGTACTTC
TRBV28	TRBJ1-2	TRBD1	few	CASSSRTGGLYGYTF	TGTGCCAGCAGTTCCAGGACAGGGGGATTATATGGCTACACCTTC
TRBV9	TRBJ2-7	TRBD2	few	CASSTQRGEGQYF	TGTGCCAGCAGCACACAGCGAGGGGAGGGGCAGTACTTC
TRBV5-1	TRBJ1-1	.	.	CASSLAPGADTEAFF	TGCGCCAGCAGCTTGGCGCCAGGGGCAGACACTGAAGCTTTCTTT
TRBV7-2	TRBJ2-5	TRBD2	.	CASSLAKGGGERETQYF	TGTGCCAGCAGCTTAGCTAAAGGCGGGGGAGAGAGGGAGACCCAGTACTTC
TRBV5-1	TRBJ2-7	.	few	CASSSQLGSDEQYF	TGCGCCAGCAGCTCCCAGTTGGGTAGCGACGAGCAGTACTTC
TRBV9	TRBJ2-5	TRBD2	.	CASSVGVAGGVETQYF	TGTGCCAGCAGCGTAGGTGTAGCGGGAGGAGTGGAGACCCAGTACTTC
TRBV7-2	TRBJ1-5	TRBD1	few	CASSSWTGAQPQHF	TGTGCCAGCAGCTCCTGGACAGGGGCTCAGCCCCAGCATTTT
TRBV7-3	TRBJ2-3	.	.	CASSFPGNVDTQYF	TGTGCCAGCAGCTTCCCCGGGAACGTGGATACGCAGTATTTT